Here is one T cell receptor beta chain with its context. This sample stems from a study of control samples from healthy donors and cancer patients. Data came from immunoSEQ multiplex PCR; TCRdb stores just in-frame clones and leaves some out. Of 130,000 or so clones in the sample, about 89% were seen once. The sequence was obtained from a man over 45 in good health. The specimen was blood.

The CDR3 DNA is TGTGCCAGCAGCCCTGAACAGGATTCTGGAAACACCATATATTTT. Protein: CASSPEQDSGNTIYF. The V call is TRBV7-2, the J call TRBJ1-3, with D maybe TRBD1 (5 bases). Germline CDR1 is SGHTA and CDR2 is FQGNSA. V dropped 5 bases and J dropped 1 base, with 12 bases sitting between them. The CDR3 is 15 amino acids. Full variable domain (missing parts from reference TRBV7-2 and TRBJ1-3): GAGVSQSPSNKVTEKGKDVELRCDPISGHTALYWYRQSLGQGLEFLIYFQGNSAPDKSGLPSDRFSAERTGGSVSTLTIQRTQQEDSAVYLCASSPEQDSGNTIYFGEGSWLTVV.